The 13 T cell receptor beta chains given below trace back to one sample, sequenced in a study of human T cells and chemical hapten exposure. TCRdb re-called the RACE reads through MiXCR, storing one row per CDR3 protein. The table records around 110,000 distinct CDR3 sequences, around 11% of them present only once. Documented time point: patch test 3, about 24 weeks after DPC sensitization. As to treatment: therapeutic diphenylcyclopropenone sensitization with weekly scalp DPC. The sample here was whole blood, taken in connection with sensitization to the hapten diphenylcyclopropenone (DPC). These receptor sequences come from a woman between 50 and 59 years old with alopecia areata. Some clones in this sample may be carry-over from other donors' samples.

In its sample, this clonotype was seen a few times. The genes are TRBV7-2 and TRBJ1-4, with D unclear. The CDR3 extends over 16 amino acids. V dropped 5 bases and J dropped 0 bases, with 13 bases sitting between them. Looked up from germline, CDR1 is SGHTA and CDR2 is FQGNSA. This chain's CDR3 is CASSRSSVATNEKLFF. For the CDR3, the DNA is TGTGCCAGCAGCCGAAGCAGCGTGGCAACTAATGAAAAACTGTTTTTT.

This clonotype was picked up a small number of times. The V call is TRBV12-5, the J call TRBJ1-2; a weak D match, TRBD1 (6 bases). The V gene lost 5 bases and the J gene lost 7 bases, with 17 bases spanning the gap. This CDR3 comprises 14 residues. CDR1 LGHNT and CDR2 FRNRAP come from the germline V gene. The CDR3 here is CASGPNPWDTGYTF. The CDR3 nucleotides read TGTGCTAGTGGTCCGAACCCTTGGGACACTGGCTACACCTTC.

This clonotype was observed a handful of times. The V and J genes are TRBV20-1 and TRBJ1-2; D gene uncertain. The CDR3 has 14 amino acids. Trimming took off 2 bases at V and 3 bases at J, with 13 bases between the two ends. CDR1 and CDR2 (germline): DFQATT, SNEGSKA (reference sequence). CDR3: CSARLQASYYGYTF. CDR3 DNA: TGCAGTGCTAGACTCCAGGCTTCCTACTATGGCTACACCTTC.

The chain has TRBV28 and TRBJ1-5, with TRBD1 identical over 8 bases. The germline CDR1 and CDR2 sequences are MDHEN and SYDVKM. The CDR3 sequence is 15 residues long. V lost 4 bases to trimming and J lost 4 bases; unmatched junction nucleotides: 6. CDR3 sequence: CASSSPQGANQPQHF. For the CDR3, the DNA is TGTGCCAGCAGTTCCCCCCAGGGGGCGAATCAGCCCCAGCATTTT. The full variable domain, in which reference TRBV28 and TRBJ1-5 provide the parts outside the CDR3, is DVKVTQSSRYLVKRTGEKVFLECVQDMDHENMFWYRQDPGLGLRLIYFSYDVKMKEKGDIPEGYSVSREKKERFSLILESASTNQTSMYLCASSSPQGANQPQHFGDGTRLSIL.

In this sample, this clonotype turned up a few times. The V gene is TRBV6-2 or TRBV6-3, the J gene TRBJ2-1; TRBD2 matches at 7 bases. The CDR3 loop spans 12 amino acids. Germline values: CDR1 MNHEY, CDR2 SVGEGT. V lost 5 bases to trimming and J lost 14 bases; unmatched junction nucleotides: 9. The CDR3 here is CASSATGEGEFF. Written as DNA, the CDR3 is TGTGCCAGCAGTGCAACGGGGGAGGGCGAGTTCTTC.

Only a few counts were recorded for this clonotype. This sequence joins TRBV20-1 and TRBJ2-7; TRBD1 agrees at 7 bases. The CDR3 sequence is 14 residues long. The V and J ends lost 6 bases and 5 bases, in that order; junction bases with no gene match: 13. Germline V lookup: CDR1 DFQATT, CDR2 SNEGSKA (reference sequence). The CDR3 region has the DNA TGCAGTGCCGGCCGGACAGGATTTTTCGACGAGCAGTACTTC. This sequence encodes CSAGRTGFFDEQYF.

This clonotype was seen a handful of times. The V gene is TRBV5-1, the J gene TRBJ2-7, with TRBD2 identical over 12 bases. The germline V gene has CDR1 SGHRS and CDR2 YFSETQ. The CDR3 runs 15 residues. With 4 bases clipped from V and 2 bases from J, the junction kept 4 bases outside the gene matches. Written as DNA, the CDR3 is TGCGCCAGCAGCCTCAGGACTAGCGGGACCTACGAGCAGTACTTC. This sequence encodes CASSLRTSGTYEQYF.

This clonotype was seen many times. The genes are TRBV5-1 and TRBJ2-7; D could derive from TRBD1 or TRBD2 (6 bases each). Germline V gives CDR1 SGHRS, CDR2 YFSETQ. The CDR3 is made up of 12 amino acids. Trimming removed 3 bases at V and 6 bases at J, with 10 bases between. The CDR3 spells CASSSEGVEQYF. The CDR3 DNA reads TGCGCCAGCAGCTCGGAGGGGGTCGAGCAGTACTTC. Together with reference TRBV5-1 and TRBJ2-7, the CDR3 gives the full variable domain: KAGVTQTPRYLIKTRGQQVTLSCSPISGHRSVSWYQQTPGQGLQFLFEYFSETQRNKGNFPGRFSGRQFSNSRSEMNVSTLELGDSALYLCASSSEGVEQYFGPGTRLTVT.

This clonotype came up a few times. This chain connects TRBV10-3 to TRBJ2-7; D perhaps matches TRBD2 (6 bases). The CDR3 runs to 14 residues. Germline CDR1 and CDR2: ENHRY and SYGVKD. V shed 4 bases and J shed 6 bases, with 16 bases lying between them. The CDR3 loop is CAISAAGGSGEQYF. CDR3 DNA sequence: TGTGCCATCAGTGCCGCCGGGGGTTCAGGCGAGCAGTACTTC.

This clonotype was detected a few times. This chain joins TRBV28 and TRBJ2-2; D might be TRBD1 (6 bases). This CDR3 is built from 15 residues. V shed 7 bases and J shed 0 bases, with 12 bases lying between them. In germline, CDR1 is MDHEN, CDR2 SYDVKM. The CDR3 loop is CASIPGQANTGELFF. DNA of the CDR3: TGTGCCAGCATCCCGGGACAAGCGAACACCGGGGAGCTGTTTTTT.

At least ten counts were recorded for this clonotype. The chain links TRBV20-1 to TRBJ1-1; D is possibly TRBD1 (6 bases). Germline values: CDR1 DFQATT, CDR2 SNEGSKA (reference sequence). CDR3 size: 15 residues. The V end was cut by 4 bases, the J end by 4 bases, with 19 bases between. Written as DNA, the CDR3 is TGCAGTGCTATAGGGTCGGGGGGCTCAGGCACTGAAGCTTTCTTT. This encodes CSAIGSGGSGTEAFF.

This clonotype was observed a few times. The V call is TRBV9, the J call TRBJ1-5, with D possibly being TRBD1 (6 bases). The ends were cut back, 1 base at V and 2 bases at J, with 10 bases in the middle. Germline lookup yields CDR1 SGDLS and CDR2 YYNGEE. The CDR3 has 15 residues. The CDR3 sequence: CASSVSGAGNQPQHF. The CDR3 DNA follows: TGTGCCAGCAGCGTATCGGGGGCTGGCAATCAGCCCCAGCATTTT.

The chain recombines TRBV27 with TRBJ2-1; the match to TRBD2 covers 7 bases. The CDR3 has 16 residues. Germline CDR1 is MNHEY and CDR2 is SMNVEV (reference sequence). Trimming at V came to 6 bases and at J to 2 bases, leaving 10 bases not matched to a gene. The CDR3 DNA reads TGTGCCAGCAGCATGGAAGCGAGCGGGGCCTACAATGAGCAGTTCTTC. This sequence encodes CASSMEASGAYNEQFF.